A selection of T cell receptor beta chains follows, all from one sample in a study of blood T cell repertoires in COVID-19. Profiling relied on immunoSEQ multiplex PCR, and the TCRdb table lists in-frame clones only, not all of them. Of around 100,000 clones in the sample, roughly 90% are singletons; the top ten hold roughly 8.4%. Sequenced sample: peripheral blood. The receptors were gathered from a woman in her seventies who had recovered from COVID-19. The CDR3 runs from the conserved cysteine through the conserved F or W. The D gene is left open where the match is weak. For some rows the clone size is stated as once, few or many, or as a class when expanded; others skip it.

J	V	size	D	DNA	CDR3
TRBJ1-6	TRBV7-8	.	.	TGTGCCAGCAGCTTACGGTCGCACTATAATTCACCCCTCCACTTT	CASSLRSHYNSPLHF
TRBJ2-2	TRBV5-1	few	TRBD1	TGCGCCAGCAGCTTGGCCCTGGTCGGGACAGGAAACACCGGGGAGCTGTTTTTT	CASSLALVGTGNTGELFF
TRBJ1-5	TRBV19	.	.	TGTGCCAGTAGCCTTCAGCGCGCAGAGAGCAATCAGCCCCAGCATTTT	CASSLQRAESNQPQHF
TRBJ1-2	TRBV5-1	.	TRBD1	TGCGCCAGCAGCTTACAACAGGGGAACTATGGCTACACCTTC	CASSLQQGNYGYTF
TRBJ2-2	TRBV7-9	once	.	TGTGCCAGCAGCTCTTCCAATCATCAGGGTGGCCGGGAGCTGTTTTTT	CASSSSNHQGGRELFF
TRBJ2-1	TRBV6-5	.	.	TGTGCCAGCAGTCGACTAGTTTTAGGAAATGAGCAGTTCTTC	CASSRLVLGNEQFF
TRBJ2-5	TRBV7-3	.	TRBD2	TGTGCCAGCAGCTTAACCGGGGGGGCCGATGAGACCCAGTACTTC	CASSLTGGADETQYF
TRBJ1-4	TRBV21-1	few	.	TGTGCCAGCAGCAAAGGGGACAGGGGTTGGGGTGAAAAACTGTTTTTT	CASSKGDRGWGEKLFF
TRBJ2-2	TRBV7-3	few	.	TGTGCCAGCAGCTTAGGGACTCTAGAAACCGGGGAGCTGTTTTTT	CASSLGTLETGELFF
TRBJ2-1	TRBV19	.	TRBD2	TGTGCCAGTAGTATAGCTGCGGGAGGTATTAGGAATGAGCAGTTCTTC	CASSIAAGGIRNEQFF
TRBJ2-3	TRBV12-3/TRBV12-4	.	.	TGTGCCAGCAGCCCATGGCCAGATACGCAGTATTTT	CASSPWPDTQYF
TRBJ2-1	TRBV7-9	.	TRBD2	TGTGCCAGCAGCGCCCGGGGGGGCCAGCAGTTCTTC	CASSARGGQQFF
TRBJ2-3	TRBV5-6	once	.	TGTGCCAGCAGTTCTTATTCTAGCACAGATACGCAGTATTTT	CASSSYSSTDTQYF
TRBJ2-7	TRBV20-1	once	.	TGCAGTGCCCCGACTAGCTACGAGCAGTACTTC	CSAPTSYEQYF
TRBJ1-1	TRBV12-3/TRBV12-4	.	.	TGTGCCAGCCGTTCCCCTCTCAGAGGGAAAGCTTTCTTT	CASRSPLRGKAFF
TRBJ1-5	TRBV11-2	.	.	TGTGCCAGCAGCTGGACAGATAGCAATCAGCCCCAGCATTTT	CASSWTDSNQPQHF
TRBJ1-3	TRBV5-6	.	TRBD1	TGTGCCAGCAGCCTCGGGACAGGGGCGCGACTCTCTGGAAACACCATATATTTT	CASSLGTGARLSGNTIYF
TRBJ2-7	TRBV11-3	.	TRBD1	TGTGCCAGCAGCTTTCGACAGGGCTACGAGCAGTACTTC	CASSFRQGYEQYF
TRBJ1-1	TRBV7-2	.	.	TGTGCCAGCAGCTCATCCCCGACAGGCCCTGGGGGCACTGAAGCTTTCTTT	CASSSSPTGPGGTEAFF
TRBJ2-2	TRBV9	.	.	TGTGCCAGCAGCCCCCAGGGGGGCGTGAACACCGGGGAGCTGTTTTTT	CASSPQGGVNTGELFF
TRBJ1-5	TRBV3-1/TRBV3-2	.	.	TGTGCCAGCAGCCCTCAGGGAGGTCAGCCCCAGCATTTT	CASSPQGGQPQHF
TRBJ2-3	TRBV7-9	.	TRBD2	TGTGCCAGCAGCCCCTGGACTAGCGGGAGGGCGACAGATACGCAGTATTTT	CASSPWTSGRATDTQYF
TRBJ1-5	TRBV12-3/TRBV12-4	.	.	TGTGCCAGCAGTTTAATGGGAGATCAGCCCCAGCATTTT	CASSLMGDQPQHF
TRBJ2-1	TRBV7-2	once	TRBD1	TGTGCCAGCAGCCTTAACAGGGGACGGGGTGAGAATGAGCAGTTCTTC	CASSLNRGRGENEQFF
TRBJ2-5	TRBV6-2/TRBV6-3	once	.	TGTGCCAGCAGTTCCGGACAGACGAAACAAGAGACCCAGTACTTC	CASSSGQTKQETQYF
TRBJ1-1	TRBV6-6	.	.	TGTGCCAGCAGTCCAGGGGATTTGAGCACTGAAGCTTTCTTT	CASSPGDLSTEAFF
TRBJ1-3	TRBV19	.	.	TGTGCCAGTAGTGTGACAGGTTCCGGAAACACCATATATTTT	CASSVTGSGNTIYF
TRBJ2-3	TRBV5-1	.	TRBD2	TGCGCCAGCCGCGCGGTGGCGGGGGGCACAGATACGCAGTATTTT	CASRAVAGGTDTQYF
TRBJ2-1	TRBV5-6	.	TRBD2	TGTGCCAGCAGCTTCCTTAGCGGGGGTGAGGAGCAGTTCTTC	CASSFLSGGEEQFF
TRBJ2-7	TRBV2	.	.	TGTGCCAGCAGTGCAGGGGCTCCCTACGAGCAGTACTTC	CASSAGAPYEQYF
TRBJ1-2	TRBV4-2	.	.	TGTGCCAGCAGCCAAGATGGGGCCTACTATGGCTACACCTTC	CASSQDGAYYGYTF
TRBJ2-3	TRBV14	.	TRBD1	TGTGCCAGCAGCCCTGGAGCCGGGACAGGGACAGATACGCAGTATTTT	CASSPGAGTGTDTQYF
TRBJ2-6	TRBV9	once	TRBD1	TGTGCCAGCAGCGGGAGGACAGGGGCCGGGGCCAACGTCCTGACTTTC	CASSGRTGAGANVLTF
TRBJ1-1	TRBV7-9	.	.	TGTGCCAGCAGCTTAGCAGGGGGTGGCACTGAAGCTTTCTTT	CASSLAGGGTEAFF
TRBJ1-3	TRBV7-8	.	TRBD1	TGTGCCAGCAGCCTGGATTACACAGGGGTGAATGGAAACACCATATATTTT	CASSLDYTGVNGNTIYF
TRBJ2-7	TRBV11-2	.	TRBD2	TGTGCCAGCAGCTTAGGACTAGCCGTCTTTTACGAGCAGTACTTC	CASSLGLAVFYEQYF
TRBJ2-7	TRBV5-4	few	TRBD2	TGTGCCAGCAGCGCTCGGACTAGCAAAAACTACGAGCAGTACTTC	CASSARTSKNYEQYF
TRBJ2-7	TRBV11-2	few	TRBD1	TGTGCCAGCAAGGGGCCAGGGGACAGAAAACACGAGCAGTACTTC	CASKGPGDRKHEQYF
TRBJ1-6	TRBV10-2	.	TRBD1	TGCGCCAGCAGAGACAGGGTCGGGAATTCACCCCTCCACTTT	CASRDRVGNSPLHF